This T cell receptor (beta chain) was sequenced for a study of metastatic and nonmetastatic thyroid tumors. Study-level information: Samples came from malignant and benign thyroid patients, and repertoires were compared across blood and tumor or nodule tissue. Whole-study findings and limits: Relative to benign nodules, malignant thyroid tumors were reportedly characterized by significantly elevated TCR beta diversity in blood and tumor.

At least ten counts were recorded for this clone. What it binds is unknown. Per the original methods: The distant-metastasis classifier for papillary thyroid cancer was built from CDR3 differences across clinicopathological groups. TCRdb re-called the PCR reads via MiXCR. It is TCRdb's table, rather than the study itself, that gives the V and J calls and clone size. The sample holds tens of thousands of clones; 14% to 15% are singletons and the top ten take 3.6%. None of the patients had undergone any treatment ahead of thyroid surgery. There are 16 residues in the CDR3. The germline CDR1 and CDR2 sequences are MNHNS and SASEGT. V lost 5 bases and J lost 4; bases outside the gene matches: 9.

This chain connects TRBV6-1 to TRBJ1-5; TRBD1 aligns across 9 bases. Sequencing was performed on blood. The source of this sequence is a female donor with papillary thyroid cancer or a benign thyroid nodule (not recorded which). Some clones in this sample may be carry-over from other donors' samples. The CDR3 spells CASSSIGQGKNQPQHF. CDR3 sequence (DNA): TGTGCCAGCAGTTCCATCGGACAGGGGAAAAATCAGCCCCAGCATTTT.